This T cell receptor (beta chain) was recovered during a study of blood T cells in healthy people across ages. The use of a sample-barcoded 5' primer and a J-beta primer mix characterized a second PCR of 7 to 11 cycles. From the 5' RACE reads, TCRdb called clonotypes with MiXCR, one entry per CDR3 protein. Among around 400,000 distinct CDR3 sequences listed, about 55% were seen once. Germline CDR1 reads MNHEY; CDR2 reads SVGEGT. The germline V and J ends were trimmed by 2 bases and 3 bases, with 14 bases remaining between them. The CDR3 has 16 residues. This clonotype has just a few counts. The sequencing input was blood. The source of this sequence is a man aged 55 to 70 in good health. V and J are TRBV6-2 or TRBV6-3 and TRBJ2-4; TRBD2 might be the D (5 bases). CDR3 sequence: CASSYPREPGKNIQYF. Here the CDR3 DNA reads TGTGCCAGCAGTTACCCGAGGGAGCCGGGCAAAAACATTCAGTACTTC.